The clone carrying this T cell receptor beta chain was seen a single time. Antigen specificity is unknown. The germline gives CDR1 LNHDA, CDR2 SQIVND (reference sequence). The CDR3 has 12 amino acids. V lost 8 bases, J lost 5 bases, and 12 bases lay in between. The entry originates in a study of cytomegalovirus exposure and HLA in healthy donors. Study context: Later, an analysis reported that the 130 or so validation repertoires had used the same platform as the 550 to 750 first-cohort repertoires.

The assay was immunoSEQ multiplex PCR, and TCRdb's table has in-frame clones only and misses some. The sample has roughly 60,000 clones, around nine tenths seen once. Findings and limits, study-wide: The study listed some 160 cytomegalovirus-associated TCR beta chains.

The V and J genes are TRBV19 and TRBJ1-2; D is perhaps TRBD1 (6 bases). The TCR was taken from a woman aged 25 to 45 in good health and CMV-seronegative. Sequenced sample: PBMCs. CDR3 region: CASATGVYGYTF. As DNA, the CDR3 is TGTGCCAGTGCGACAGGAGTTTATGGCTACACCTTC.